This is a list of T cell receptor beta chains from one sample in a study of blood T cell repertoires in COVID-19. Generated by immunoSEQ multiplex PCR, the TCRdb table keeps only in-frame clones and is missing some. The table shows roughly 700,000 clones, with about nine tenths occurring only once. Sequenced: peripheral blood. These receptors all come from a woman aged 18-29 years with acute or convalescent COVID-19. CDR3s include the opening cysteine and the closing phenylalanine or tryptophan. The D gene is left open where the match is weak. A row's size may be missing; if present it is once, few, many or a size class.

CASSLSPPGQGYEKLFF | TGCGCCAGCAGCTTGTCTCCCCCGGGACAGGGTTATGAAAAACTGTTTTTT | TRBJ1-4 | 17 | NA | TRBV5-1 | TRBD1
CASSPTGYDTEAFF | TGTGCCAGCTCACCAACAGGGTATGACACTGAAGCTTTCTTT | TRBJ1-1 | 14 | NA | TRBV18 | NA
CAISSGTGGSGNQPQHF | TGTGCCATCAGTTCCGGGACAGGGGGGTCTGGCAATCAGCCCCAGCATTTT | TRBJ1-5 | 17 | once | TRBV10-3 | TRBD1
CASSLEGAAIQYF | TGCGCCAGCAGCTTGGAGGGGGCCGCCATTCAGTACTTC | TRBJ2-4 | 13 | NA | TRBV5-1 | TRBD1
CASSVGLATEAFF | TGTGCCAGCAGCGTAGGCTTGGCCACTGAAGCTTTCTTT | TRBJ1-1 | 13 | NA | TRBV9 | NA
CSVEGPDTGELFF | TGCAGCGTTGAAGGGCCTGACACCGGGGAGCTGTTTTTT | TRBJ2-2 | 13 | NA | TRBV29-1 | NA
CASNVGDGGWNEQYF | TGTGCCAGTAATGTGGGCGACGGGGGTTGGAACGAGCAGTACTTC | TRBJ2-7 | 15 | NA | TRBV19 | NA
CASSYSRQGMGYTF | TGTGCCAGCAGTTACTCGCGACAGGGGATGGGCTACACCTTC | TRBJ1-2 | 14 | NA | TRBV6-5 | TRBD1
CASSVMQGGDGYTF | TGTGCCAGCAGCGTAATGCAGGGAGGTGATGGCTACACCTTC | TRBJ1-2 | 14 | NA | TRBV9 | NA
CASSLTLGGTEAFF | TGTGCCAGCAGCTTAACCCTAGGGGGCACTGAAGCTTTCTTT | TRBJ1-1 | 14 | NA | TRBV7-9 | NA
CSVNPNSRGTEAFF | TGCAGCGTAAACCCAAATTCACGGGGAACTGAAGCTTTCTTT | TRBJ1-1 | 14 | NA | TRBV29-1 | NA
CASSPGVNTGELFF | TGTGCCAGCAGCCCGGGAGTGAACACCGGGGAGCTGTTTTTT | TRBJ2-2 | 14 | NA | TRBV11-2 | NA
CATSDSTGLGYGYTF | TGTGCCACCAGTGACTCGACAGGGCTTGGGTATGGCTACACCTTC | TRBJ1-2 | 15 | NA | TRBV24-1 | TRBD1
CASRTGASPAEAFF | TGTGCCAGCAGAACAGGGGCCTCACCCGCTGAAGCTTTCTTT | TRBJ1-1 | 14 | once | TRBV6-5 | TRBD1
CASTTPGQTYSNQPQHF | TGTGCCAGTACGACCCCGGGACAAACTTATAGCAATCAGCCCCAGCATTTT | TRBJ1-5 | 17 | NA | TRBV28 | NA
CASSSTTGSLYGYTF | TGTGCCAGCAGCTCCACAACCGGGAGCCTCTATGGCTACACCTTC | TRBJ1-2 | 15 | NA | TRBV7-9 | NA
CASSPLPGQSTNYGYTF | TGTGCCAGCAGCCCATTACCGGGACAGAGTACTAACTATGGCTACACCTTC | TRBJ1-2 | 17 | few | TRBV7-9 | TRBD1
CASSPYRGLYNEQFF | TGTGCCAGCAGCCCGTACAGGGGGCTCTACAATGAGCAGTTCTTC | TRBJ2-1 | 15 | NA | TRBV6-5 | TRBD1
CASSQIDSDEQYF | TGCGCCAGCAGCCAAATAGACTCGGACGAGCAGTACTTC | TRBJ2-7 | 13 | once | TRBV5-1 | NA
CASTQGWTYNEQFF | TGTGCCAGCACCCAGGGTTGGACCTACAATGAGCAGTTCTTC | TRBJ2-1 | 14 | NA | TRBV6-5 | NA
CASSYSGGNQPQHF | TGTGCCAGCAGTTACTCCGGGGGCAATCAGCCCCAGCATTTT | TRBJ1-5 | 14 | NA | TRBV6-6 | NA
CASSRRGPTGEKLFF | TGTGCCAGCAGTCGCAGGGGCCCAACAGGTGAAAAACTGTTTTTT | TRBJ1-4 | 15 | NA | TRBV2 | NA
CASSVVTGSTEAFF | TGTGCCAGCAGCGTAGTAACAGGGAGCACTGAAGCTTTCTTT | TRBJ1-1 | 14 | NA | TRBV9 | NA
CASSHTATGAFF | TGTGCCAGCAGCCACACCGCCACGGGGGCTTTCTTT | TRBJ1-1 | 12 | NA | TRBV3-1/TRBV3-2 | NA
CASSSGDTEQYF | TGTGCCAGCAGCTCTGGCGACACCGAGCAGTACTTC | TRBJ2-7 | 12 | NA | TRBV7-6 | NA
CASSYSIGTQTYEQYF | TGTGCCAGCAGTTACTCGATAGGGACTCAGACCTACGAGCAGTACTTC | TRBJ2-7 | 16 | NA | TRBV6-5 | NA
CASTLSGGRGANTGELFF | TGCGCCAGCACCCTGTCAGGGGGGCGGGGGGCGAACACCGGGGAGCTGTTTTTT | TRBJ2-2 | 18 | NA | TRBV4-1 | NA
CASSLEGLYEQYF | TGTGCCAGCAGCTTAGAAGGACTCTACGAGCAGTACTTC | TRBJ2-7 | 13 | NA | TRBV7-9 | NA
CASSLGQGQETQYF | TGTGCCAGCAGTCTAGGACAGGGACAAGAGACCCAGTACTTC | TRBJ2-5 | 14 | NA | TRBV27 | TRBD1
CASSQGPRTAYYGYTF | TGTGCCAGCAGCCAAGGGCCTCGGACAGCTTACTATGGCTACACCTTC | TRBJ1-2 | 16 | NA | TRBV3-1/TRBV3-2 | NA
CASSTGQGHTEAFF | TGCGCCAGCAGCACGGGACAGGGCCACACTGAAGCTTTCTTT | TRBJ1-1 | 14 | NA | TRBV5-1 | TRBD1
CASSQGLWGRPTDTQYF | TGCGCCAGCAGCCAAGGGCTCTGGGGGCGCCCGACAGATACGCAGTATTTT | TRBJ2-3 | 17 | NA | TRBV4-1 | NA
CASRSRHGSGANVLTF | TGTGCAAGTCGCTCCCGACATGGCTCTGGGGCCAACGTCCTGACTTTC | TRBJ2-6 | 16 | NA | TRBV12-2 | NA
CASRKPGYNQPQHF | TGTGCCAGCAGAAAGCCAGGGTACAATCAGCCCCAGCATTTT | TRBJ1-5 | 14 | NA | TRBV2 | NA
CASSPIPGTGPSGNTIYF | TGTGCCAGCAGCCCGATTCCCGGGACAGGGCCCTCTGGAAACACCATATATTTT | TRBJ1-3 | 18 | NA | TRBV14 | TRBD1
CASSLGLAGVDEQFF | TGTGCCAGCAGCCTGGGACTAGCCGGTGTTGATGAGCAGTTCTTC | TRBJ2-1 | 15 | once | TRBV7-3 | TRBD2
CASSPGTGGEQYF | TGTGCCAGCTCCCCCGGGACAGGAGGCGAGCAGTACTTC | TRBJ2-7 | 13 | NA | TRBV18 | TRBD1
CASSLVTGSTDTQYF | TGCGCCAGCAGCTTGGTCACAGGAAGCACAGATACGCAGTATTTT | TRBJ2-3 | 15 | NA | TRBV5-1 | NA
CASSQARVTYNEQFF | TGTGCCAGCAGCCAAGCGAGGGTAACCTACAATGAGCAGTTCTTC | TRBJ2-1 | 15 | NA | TRBV3-1/TRBV3-2 | NA
CASSGTFLGEKLFF | TGTGCCAGCAGCGGGACATTCTTGGGGGAAAAACTGTTTTTT | TRBJ1-4 | 14 | NA | TRBV9 | NA
CASSQWRKRTDTQYF | TGTGCCAGCAGCCAATGGCGGAAACGCACAGATACGCAGTATTTT | TRBJ2-3 | 15 | NA | TRBV14 | NA
CATSRGQGGAGYTF | TGTGCCACCAGCAGAGGACAGGGGGGGGCTGGCTACACCTTC | TRBJ1-2 | 14 | NA | TRBV15 | TRBD1
CASSGGVSSYNEQFF | TGCGCCAGCAGCGGGGGGGTCAGCTCCTACAATGAGCAGTTCTTC | TRBJ2-1 | 15 | once | TRBV5-1 | TRBD2
CASSPTGTSGGNVLTF | TGTGCCAGCAGCCCAACCGGGACTAGCGGGGGAAATGTCCTGACTTTC | TRBJ2-6 | 16 | NA | TRBV7-3 | TRBD2
CASSIAGRDYEQYF | TGTGCCAGCTCTATAGCGGGGCGCGACTACGAGCAGTACTTC | TRBJ2-7 | 14 | NA | TRBV18 | TRBD2
CASSPDRGLNTEAFF | TGTGCCAGCTCACCAGACAGGGGGCTGAACACTGAAGCTTTCTTT | TRBJ1-1 | 15 | NA | TRBV18 | TRBD1
CATPRQGRKYTEAFF | TGTGCCACCCCGCGACAGGGGAGGAAGTACACTGAAGCTTTCTTT | TRBJ1-1 | 15 | NA | TRBV24-1 | TRBD1
CASTQQGLAKNIQYF | TGTGCCAGCACTCAACAGGGCCTAGCCAAAAACATTCAGTACTTC | TRBJ2-4 | 15 | NA | TRBV2 | NA